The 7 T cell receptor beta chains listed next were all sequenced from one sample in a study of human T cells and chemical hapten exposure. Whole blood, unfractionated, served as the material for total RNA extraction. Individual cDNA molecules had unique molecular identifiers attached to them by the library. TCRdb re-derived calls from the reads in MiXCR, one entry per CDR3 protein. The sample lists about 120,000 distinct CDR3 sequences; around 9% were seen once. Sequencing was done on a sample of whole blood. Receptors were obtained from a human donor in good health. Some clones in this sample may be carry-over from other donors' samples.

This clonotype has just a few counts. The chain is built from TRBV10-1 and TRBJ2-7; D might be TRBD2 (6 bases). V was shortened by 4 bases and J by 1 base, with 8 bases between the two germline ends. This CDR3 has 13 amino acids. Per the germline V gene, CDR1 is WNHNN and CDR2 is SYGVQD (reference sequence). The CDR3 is CASSGGDSYEQYF. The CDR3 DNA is TGCGCCAGCAGTGGCGGGGATTCCTACGAGCAGTACTTC.

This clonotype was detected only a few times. CDR3 loop: CASSLRGVDGNTIYF. In nucleotides, the CDR3 is TGTGCCAGCAGCTTACGGGGTGTAGATGGAAACACCATATATTTT. The rearrangement uses TRBV7-9 and TRBJ1-3; D not certain. Per the germline V gene, CDR1 is SEHNR and CDR2 is FQNEAQ (reference sequence). V was pared by 2 bases and J by 3 bases, with 11 bases between. The length of the CDR3 is 15 residues.

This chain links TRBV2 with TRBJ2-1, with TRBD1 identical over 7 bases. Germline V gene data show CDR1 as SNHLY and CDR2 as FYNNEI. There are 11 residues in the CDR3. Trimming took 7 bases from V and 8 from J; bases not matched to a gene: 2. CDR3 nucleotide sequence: TGTGCCAGCAACCAGGGGGATGAGCAGTTCTTC. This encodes CASNQGDEQFF.

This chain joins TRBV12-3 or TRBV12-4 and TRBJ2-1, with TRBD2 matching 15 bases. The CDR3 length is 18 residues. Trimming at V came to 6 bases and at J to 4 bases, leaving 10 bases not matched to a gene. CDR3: CASRIDGGLAGGYNEQFF. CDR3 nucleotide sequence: TGTGCCAGCAGGATTGATGGAGGACTAGCGGGAGGGTACAATGAGCAGTTCTTC.

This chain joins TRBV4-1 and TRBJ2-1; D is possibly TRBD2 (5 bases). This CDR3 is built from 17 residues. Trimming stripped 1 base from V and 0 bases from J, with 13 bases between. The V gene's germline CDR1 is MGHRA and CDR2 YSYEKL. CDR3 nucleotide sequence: TGCGCCAGCAGCCAAGTTGGCGGGTCTTTCTCCTACAATGAGCAGTTCTTC. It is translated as CASSQVGGSFSYNEQFF.

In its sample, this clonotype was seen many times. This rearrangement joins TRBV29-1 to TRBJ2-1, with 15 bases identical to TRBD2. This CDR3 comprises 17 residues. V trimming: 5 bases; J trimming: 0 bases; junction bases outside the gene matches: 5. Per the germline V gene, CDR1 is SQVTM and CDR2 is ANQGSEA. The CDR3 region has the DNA TGCAGCGTTCCGGGACTAGCGGGAGGAGGCTCCTACAATGAGCAGTTCTTC. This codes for CSVPGLAGGGSYNEQFF.

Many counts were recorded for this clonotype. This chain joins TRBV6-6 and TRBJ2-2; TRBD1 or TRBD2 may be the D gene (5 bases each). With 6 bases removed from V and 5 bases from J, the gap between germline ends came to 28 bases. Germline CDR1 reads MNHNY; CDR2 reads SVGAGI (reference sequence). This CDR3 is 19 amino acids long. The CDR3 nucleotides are TGTGCCAGCAGGCCGGAGGCCATAGGGGTTTCGTTTCTAACCGGGGAGCTGTTTTTT. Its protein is CASRPEAIGVSFLTGELFF.